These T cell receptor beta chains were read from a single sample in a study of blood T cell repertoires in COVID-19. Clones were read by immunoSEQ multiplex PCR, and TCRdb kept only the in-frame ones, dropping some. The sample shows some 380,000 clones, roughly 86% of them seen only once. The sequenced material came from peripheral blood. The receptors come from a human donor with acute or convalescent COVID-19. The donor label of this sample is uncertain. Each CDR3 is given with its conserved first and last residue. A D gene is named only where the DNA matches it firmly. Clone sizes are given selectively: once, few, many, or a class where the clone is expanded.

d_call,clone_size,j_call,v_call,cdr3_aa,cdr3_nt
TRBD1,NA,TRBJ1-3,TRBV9,CASSSSGQSSGNTIYF,TGTGCCAGCAGCTCCTCGGGACAGAGCTCTGGAAACACCATATATTTT
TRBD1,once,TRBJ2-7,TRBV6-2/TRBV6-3,CASSPTQFSTGTGLSEQYF,TGTGCCAGCAGCCCTACTCAATTTTCCACCGGGACAGGTCTATCCGAGCAGTACTTC
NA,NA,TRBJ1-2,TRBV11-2,CASSPRGSGYTF,TGTGCCAGCAGCCCCAGGGGAAGTGGCTACACCTTC
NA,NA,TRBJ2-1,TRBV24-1,CATSDPRKWTRIAYNEQFF,TGTGCCACCAGTGACCCCCGAAAGTGGACACGCATAGCCTACAATGAGCAGTTCTTC
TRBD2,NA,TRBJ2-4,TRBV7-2,CASSPRGAGDGIQYF,TGTGCCAGCAGCCCGCGCGGAGCGGGAGATGGTATTCAGTACTTC
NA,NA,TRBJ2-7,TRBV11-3,CASSLGGVGQADYEQYF,TGTGCCAGCAGCCTAGGGGGGGTCGGCCAAGCGGACTACGAGCAGTACTTC
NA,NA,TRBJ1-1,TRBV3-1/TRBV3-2,CASSQRRTGSMNTEAFF,TGTGCCAGCAGCCAACGCCGCACGGGGAGTATGAACACTGAAGCTTTCTTT
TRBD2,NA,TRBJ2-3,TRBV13,CASSLRSSGSTDTQYF,TGTGCCAGCAGCTTACGATCTAGCGGGAGCACAGATACGCAGTATTTT
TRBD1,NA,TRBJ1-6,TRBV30,CARQGAYNSPLHF,TGTGCCAGACAGGGGGCATATAATTCACCCCTCCACTTT
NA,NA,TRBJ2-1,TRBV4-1,CASSQFGTSSYNEQFF,TGCGCCAGCAGCCAATTTGGGACTTCCTCCTACAATGAGCAGTTCTTC
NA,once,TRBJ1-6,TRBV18,CASSPLTATGGNSPLHF,TGTGCCAGCTCACCACTAACTGCGACAGGTGGTAATTCACCCCTCCACTTT
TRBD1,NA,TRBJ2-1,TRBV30,CAWSTQGVLSQFF,TGTGCCTGGAGCACACAGGGGGTTCTCTCTCAGTTCTTC
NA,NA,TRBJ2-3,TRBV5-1,CASSLGSQGHDTQYF,TGCGCCAGCAGCTTGGGGTCCCAGGGGCACGATACGCAGTATTTT
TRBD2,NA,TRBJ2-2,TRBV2,CATPLGLAGGPSPITGELFF,TGTGCCACCCCACTAGGACTAGCGGGGGGTCCTTCCCCTATCACCGGGGAGCTGTTTTTT
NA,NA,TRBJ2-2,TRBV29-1,CSAKGGQGNTGELFF,TGCAGCGCCAAAGGAGGGCAGGGGAACACCGGGGAGCTGTTTTTT
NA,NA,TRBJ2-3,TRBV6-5,CASSRAQGTTDTQYF,TGTGCCAGCAGTAGAGCCCAGGGGACCACAGATACGCAGTATTTT
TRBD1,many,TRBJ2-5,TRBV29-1,CSVAPGTGGETQYF,TGCAGCGTTGCCCCCGGGACAGGGGGAGAGACCCAGTACTTC
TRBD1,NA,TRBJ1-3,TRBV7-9,CASPHPSGGSGNTIYF,TGTGCCAGCCCCCACCCCTCAGGGGGTTCCGGAAACACCATATATTTT
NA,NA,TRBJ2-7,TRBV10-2,CASSEGLFEQYF,TGCGCCAGCAGTGAGGGCCTCTTCGAGCAGTACTTC
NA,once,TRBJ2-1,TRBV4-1,CASSQRVSGGSYNEQFF,TGCGCCAGCAGCCAACGCGTTAGCGGAGGCTCCTACAATGAGCAGTTCTTC
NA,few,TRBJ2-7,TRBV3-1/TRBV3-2,CASSQEPTGAGEQYF,TGTGCCAGCAGCCAAGAGCCGACAGGCGCGGGTGAGCAGTACTTC
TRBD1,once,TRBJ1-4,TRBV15,CATSGTGGEKLFF,TGTGCCACCTCCGGGACAGGCGGTGAAAAACTGTTTTTT
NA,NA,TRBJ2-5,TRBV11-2,CASSPPLESETQYF,TGTGCCAGCAGCCCCCCCCTAGAGTCGGAGACCCAGTACTTC
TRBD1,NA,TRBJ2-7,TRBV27,CASSDRGQRSYEQYF,TGTGCCAGCAGTGACAGGGGGCAAAGATCCTACGAGCAGTACTTC
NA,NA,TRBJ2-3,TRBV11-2,CASSTGVGTQYF,TGTGCCAGCAGCACTGGAGTCGGTACGCAGTATTTT
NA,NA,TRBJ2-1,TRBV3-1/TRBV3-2,CASSPLGDEQFF,TGTGCCAGCAGCCCCCTTGGAGATGAGCAGTTCTTC